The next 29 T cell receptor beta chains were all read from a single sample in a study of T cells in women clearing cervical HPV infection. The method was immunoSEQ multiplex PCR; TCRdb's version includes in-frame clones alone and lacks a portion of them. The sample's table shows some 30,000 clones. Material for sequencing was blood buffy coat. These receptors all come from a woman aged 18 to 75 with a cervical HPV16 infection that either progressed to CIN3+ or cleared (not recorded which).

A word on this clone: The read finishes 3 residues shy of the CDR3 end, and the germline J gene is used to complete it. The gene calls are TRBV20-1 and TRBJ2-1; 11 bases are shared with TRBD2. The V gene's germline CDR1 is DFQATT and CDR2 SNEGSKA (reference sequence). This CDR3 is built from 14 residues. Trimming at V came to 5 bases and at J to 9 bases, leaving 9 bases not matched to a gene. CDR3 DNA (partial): TGCAGTGCTGACGAACTAGCGGGGGTTCCTGAG. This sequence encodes CSADELAGVPE. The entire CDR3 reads CSADELAGVPEQFF.

CDR3 residues: CASSPRQQETQYF. The sequenced CDR3 bases are TGTGCCAGCTCACCACGTCAACAAGAGACC. This chain uses TRBV18 with TRBJ2-5; D is uncertain. The read is 3 residues too short to cover the CDR3 end, so that end is filled in from the germline J gene. The CDR3 is 13 amino acids. CDR1 and CDR2 (germline): KGHSH, LQKENI. V lost 1 base to trimming and J lost 2 bases, with 5 bases between them.

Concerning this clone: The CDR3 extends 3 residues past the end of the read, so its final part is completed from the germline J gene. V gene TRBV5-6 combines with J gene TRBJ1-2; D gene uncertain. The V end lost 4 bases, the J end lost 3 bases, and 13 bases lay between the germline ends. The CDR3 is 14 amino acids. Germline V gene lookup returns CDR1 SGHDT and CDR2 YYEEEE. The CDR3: CASSPSGEDYGYTF. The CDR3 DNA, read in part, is TGTGCCAGCAGCCCAAGCGGGGAAGACTATGGC. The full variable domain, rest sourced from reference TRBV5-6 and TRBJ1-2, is DAGVTQSPTHLIKTRGQQVTLRCSPKSGHDTVSWYQQALGQGPQFIFQYYEEEERQRGNFPDRFSGHQFPNYSSELNVNALLLGDSALYLCASSPSGEDYGYTFGSGTRLTVV.

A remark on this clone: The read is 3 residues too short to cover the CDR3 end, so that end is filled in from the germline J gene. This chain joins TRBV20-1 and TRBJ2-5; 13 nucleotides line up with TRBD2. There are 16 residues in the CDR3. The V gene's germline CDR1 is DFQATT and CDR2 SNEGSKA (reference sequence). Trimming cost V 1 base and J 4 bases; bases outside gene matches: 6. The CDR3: CSARGTSGSSGETQYF. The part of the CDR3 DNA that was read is TGCAGTGCTAGAGGGACTAGCGGGAGTTCGGGAGAGACC.

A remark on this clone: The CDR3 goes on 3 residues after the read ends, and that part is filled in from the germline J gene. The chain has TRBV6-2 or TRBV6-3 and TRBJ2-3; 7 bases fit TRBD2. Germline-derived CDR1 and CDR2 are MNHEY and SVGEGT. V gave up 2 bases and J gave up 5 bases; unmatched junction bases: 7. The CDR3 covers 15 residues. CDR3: CASSYPRAGLDTQYF. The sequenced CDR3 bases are TGTGCCAGCAGTTACCCCCGAGCGGGACTAGATACG.

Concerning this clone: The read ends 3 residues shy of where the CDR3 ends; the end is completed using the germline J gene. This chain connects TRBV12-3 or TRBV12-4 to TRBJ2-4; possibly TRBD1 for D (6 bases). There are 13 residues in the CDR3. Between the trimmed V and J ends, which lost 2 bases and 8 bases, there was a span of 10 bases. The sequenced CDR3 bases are TGTGCCAGCAGTTTAAAGGGGGAATACATT. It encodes CASSLKGEYI. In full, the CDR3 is CASSLKGEYIQYF.

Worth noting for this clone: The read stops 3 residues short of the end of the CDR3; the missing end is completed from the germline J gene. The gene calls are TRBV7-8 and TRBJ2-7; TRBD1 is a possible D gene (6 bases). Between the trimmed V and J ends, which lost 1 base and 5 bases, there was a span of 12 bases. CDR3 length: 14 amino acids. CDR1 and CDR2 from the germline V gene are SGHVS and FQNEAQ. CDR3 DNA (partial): TGTGCCAGCAGCTTAGACCAGGGGCCAAACGAG. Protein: CASSLDQGPNE. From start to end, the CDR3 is CASSLDQGPNEQYF. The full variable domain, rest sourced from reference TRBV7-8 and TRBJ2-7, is GAGVSQSPRYKVAKRGQDVALRCDPISGHVSLFWYQQALGQGPEFLTYFQNEAQLDKSGLPSDRFFAERPEGSVSTLKIQRTQQEDSAVYLCASSLDQGPNEQYFGPGTRLTVT.

The CDR3 here is CASSLQLQGDTGELFF. Incomplete CDR3 DNA: TGCGCCAGCAGCTTGCAACTACAGGGAGATACCGGGGAG. V and J are TRBV5-1 and TRBJ2-2, with D maybe TRBD1 (6 bases). The CDR3 goes on 3 residues after the read ends, and that part is filled in from the germline J gene. Trimming stripped 1 base from V and 5 bases from J, with 15 bases between. CDR1 SGHRS and CDR2 YFSETQ come from the germline V gene. This CDR3 spans 16 amino acids.

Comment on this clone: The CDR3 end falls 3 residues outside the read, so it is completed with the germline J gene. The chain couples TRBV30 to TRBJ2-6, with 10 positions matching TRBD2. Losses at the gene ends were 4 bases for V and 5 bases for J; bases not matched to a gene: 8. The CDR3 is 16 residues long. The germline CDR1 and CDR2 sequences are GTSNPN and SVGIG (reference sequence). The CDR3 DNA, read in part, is TGTGCCTGGAAAACTAGCGGGGCCGAAAGGGCCAACGTC. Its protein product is CAWKTSGAERANV. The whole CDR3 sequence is CAWKTSGAERANVLTF.

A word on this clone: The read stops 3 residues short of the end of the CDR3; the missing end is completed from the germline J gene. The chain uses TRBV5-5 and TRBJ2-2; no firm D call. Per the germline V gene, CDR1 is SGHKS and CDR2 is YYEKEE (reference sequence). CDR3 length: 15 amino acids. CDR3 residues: CASSLDFATNEKLFF. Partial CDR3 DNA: TGTGCCAGCAGCTTGGACTTTGCAACTAATGAAAAG.

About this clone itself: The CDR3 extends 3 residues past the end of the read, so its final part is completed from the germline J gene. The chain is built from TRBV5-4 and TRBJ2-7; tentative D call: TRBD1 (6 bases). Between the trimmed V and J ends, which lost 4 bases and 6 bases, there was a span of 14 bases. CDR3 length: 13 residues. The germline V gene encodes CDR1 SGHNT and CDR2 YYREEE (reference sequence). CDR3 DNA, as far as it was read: TGTGCCAGCAGCCCAAGGGGGTCCGGCGAG. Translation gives CASSPRGSGE. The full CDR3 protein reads CASSPRGSGEQYF.

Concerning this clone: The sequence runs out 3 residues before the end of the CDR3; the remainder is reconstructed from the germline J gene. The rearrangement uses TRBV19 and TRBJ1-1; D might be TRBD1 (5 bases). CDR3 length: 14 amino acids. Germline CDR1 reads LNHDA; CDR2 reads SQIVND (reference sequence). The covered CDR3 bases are TGTGCCAGTAGTATTGGGACTAGCGGGAGGAGA. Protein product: CASSIGTSGRR. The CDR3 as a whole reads CASSIGTSGRRAFF.

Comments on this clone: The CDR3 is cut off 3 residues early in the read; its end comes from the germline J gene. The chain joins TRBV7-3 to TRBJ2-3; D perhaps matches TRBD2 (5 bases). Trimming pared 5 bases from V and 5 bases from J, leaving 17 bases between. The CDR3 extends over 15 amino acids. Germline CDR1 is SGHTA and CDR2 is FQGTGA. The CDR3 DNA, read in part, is TGTGCCAGCAGCCCTAAGTCCTCCGGGGAAGATACG. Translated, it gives CASSPKSSGEDT. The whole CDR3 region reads CASSPKSSGEDTQYF.

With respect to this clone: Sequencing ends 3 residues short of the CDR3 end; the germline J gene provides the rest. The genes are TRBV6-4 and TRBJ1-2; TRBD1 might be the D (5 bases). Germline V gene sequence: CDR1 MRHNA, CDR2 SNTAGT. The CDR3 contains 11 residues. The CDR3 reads CATRTSQGYTF. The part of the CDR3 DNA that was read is TGTGCCACAAGGACATCTCAAGGC.

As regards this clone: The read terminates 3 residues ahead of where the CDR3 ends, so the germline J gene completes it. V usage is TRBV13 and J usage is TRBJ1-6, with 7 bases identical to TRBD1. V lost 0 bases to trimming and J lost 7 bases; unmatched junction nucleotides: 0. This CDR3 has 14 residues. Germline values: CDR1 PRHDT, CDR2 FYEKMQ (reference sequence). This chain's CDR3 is CASSLGQGNSPLHF. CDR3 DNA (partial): TGTGCCAGCAGCTTAGGACAGGGGAATTCACCC.

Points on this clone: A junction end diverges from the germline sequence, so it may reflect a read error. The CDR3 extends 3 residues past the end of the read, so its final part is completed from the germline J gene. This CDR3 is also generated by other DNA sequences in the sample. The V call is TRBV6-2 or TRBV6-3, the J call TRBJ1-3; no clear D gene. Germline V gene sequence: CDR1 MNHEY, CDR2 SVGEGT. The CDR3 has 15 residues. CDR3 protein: CASRLTLFSGNTIYF. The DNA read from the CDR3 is TGTGCCAGCCGACTTACACTATTCTCTGGAAACACA.

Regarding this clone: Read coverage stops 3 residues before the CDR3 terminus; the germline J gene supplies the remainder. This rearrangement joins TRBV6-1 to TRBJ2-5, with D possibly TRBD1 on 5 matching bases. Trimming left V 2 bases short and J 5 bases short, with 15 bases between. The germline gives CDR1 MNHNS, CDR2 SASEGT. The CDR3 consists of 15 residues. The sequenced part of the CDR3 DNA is TGTGCCAGCAGTGAATCACAGGCCTTTAGCGAGACC. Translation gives CASSESQAFSET. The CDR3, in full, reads CASSESQAFSETQYF.

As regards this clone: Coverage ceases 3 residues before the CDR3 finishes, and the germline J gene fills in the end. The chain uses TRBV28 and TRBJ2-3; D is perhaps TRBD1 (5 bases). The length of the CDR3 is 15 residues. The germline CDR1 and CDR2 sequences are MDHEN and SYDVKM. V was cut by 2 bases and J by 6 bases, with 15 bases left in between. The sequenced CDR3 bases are TGTGCCAGCAGTTTAATAGGGGTTGGTAAGGATACG. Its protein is CASSLIGVGKDT. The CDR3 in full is CASSLIGVGKDTQYF.

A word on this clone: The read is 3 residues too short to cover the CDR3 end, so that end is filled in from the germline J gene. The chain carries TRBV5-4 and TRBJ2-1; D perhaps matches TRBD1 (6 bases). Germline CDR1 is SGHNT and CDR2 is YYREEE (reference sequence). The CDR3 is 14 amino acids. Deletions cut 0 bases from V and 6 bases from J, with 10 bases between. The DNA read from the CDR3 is TGTGCCAGCAGCTTGGGGAGAGGGGGCAATGAG. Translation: CASSLGRGGNE. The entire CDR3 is CASSLGRGGNEQFF. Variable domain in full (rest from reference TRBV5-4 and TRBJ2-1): ETGVTQSPTHLIKTRGQQVTLRCSSQSGHNTVSWYQQALGQGPQFIFQYYREEENGRGNFPPRFSGLQFPNYSSELNVNALELDDSALYLCASSLGRGGNEQFFGPGTRLTVL.

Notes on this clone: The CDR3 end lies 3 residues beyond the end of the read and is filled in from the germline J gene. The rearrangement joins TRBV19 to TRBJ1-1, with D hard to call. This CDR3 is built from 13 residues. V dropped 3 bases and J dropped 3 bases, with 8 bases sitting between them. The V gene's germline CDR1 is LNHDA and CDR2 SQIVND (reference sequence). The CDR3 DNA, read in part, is TGTGCCAGTAGTATTAGACAATACACTGAA. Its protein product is CASSIRQYTE. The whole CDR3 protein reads CASSIRQYTEAFF.

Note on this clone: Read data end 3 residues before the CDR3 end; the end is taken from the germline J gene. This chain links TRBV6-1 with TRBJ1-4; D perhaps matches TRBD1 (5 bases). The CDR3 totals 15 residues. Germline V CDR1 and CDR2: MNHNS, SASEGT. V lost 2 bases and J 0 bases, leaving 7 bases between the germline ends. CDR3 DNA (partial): TGTGCCAGCAGTGAAAGGGACTCAACTAATGAAAAA. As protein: CASSERDSTNEK. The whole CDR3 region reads CASSERDSTNEKLFF.

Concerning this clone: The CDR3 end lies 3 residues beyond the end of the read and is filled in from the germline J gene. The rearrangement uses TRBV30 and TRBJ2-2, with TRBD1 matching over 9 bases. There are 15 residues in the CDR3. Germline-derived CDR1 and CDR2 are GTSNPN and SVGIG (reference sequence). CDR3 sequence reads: CAWSVTGGGNSPLFF. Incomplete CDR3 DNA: TGTGCCTGGAGTGTGACAGGGGGAGGTAATTCACCG.

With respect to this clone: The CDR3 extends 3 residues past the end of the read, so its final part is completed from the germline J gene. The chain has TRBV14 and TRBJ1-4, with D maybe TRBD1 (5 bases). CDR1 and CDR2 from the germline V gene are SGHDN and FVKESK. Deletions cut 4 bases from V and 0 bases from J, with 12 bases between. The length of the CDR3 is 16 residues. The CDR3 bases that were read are TGTGCCAGCAGCCGAAGGGCAGGGACAACTAATGAAAAA. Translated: CASSRRAGTTNEK. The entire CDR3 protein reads CASSRRAGTTNEKLFF.

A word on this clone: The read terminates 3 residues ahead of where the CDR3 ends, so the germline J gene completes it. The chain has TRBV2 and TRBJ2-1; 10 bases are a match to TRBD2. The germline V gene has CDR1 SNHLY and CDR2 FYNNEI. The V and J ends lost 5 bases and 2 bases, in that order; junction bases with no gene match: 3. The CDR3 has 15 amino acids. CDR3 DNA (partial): TGTGCCAGCAGTTCCAGCGGGGGGGCCTACAATGAG. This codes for CASSSSGGAYNE. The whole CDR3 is CASSSSGGAYNEQFF.

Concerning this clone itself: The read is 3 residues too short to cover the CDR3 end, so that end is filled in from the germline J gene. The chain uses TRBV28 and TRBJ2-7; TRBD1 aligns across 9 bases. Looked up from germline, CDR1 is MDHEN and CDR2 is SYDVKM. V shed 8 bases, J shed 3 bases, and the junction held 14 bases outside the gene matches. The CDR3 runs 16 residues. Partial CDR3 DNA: TGTGCCAGCGGCTACCAAGAGGGGGACAGGGACTACGAG. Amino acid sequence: CASGYQEGDRDYE. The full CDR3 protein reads CASGYQEGDRDYEQYF.

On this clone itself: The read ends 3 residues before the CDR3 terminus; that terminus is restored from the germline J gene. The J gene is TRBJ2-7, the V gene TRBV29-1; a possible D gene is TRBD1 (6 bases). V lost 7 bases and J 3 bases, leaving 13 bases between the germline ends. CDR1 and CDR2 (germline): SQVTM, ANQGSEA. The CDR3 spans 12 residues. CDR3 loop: CSAGTGSYEQYF. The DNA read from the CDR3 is TGCAGCGCTGGAACAGGGAGCTACGAG.

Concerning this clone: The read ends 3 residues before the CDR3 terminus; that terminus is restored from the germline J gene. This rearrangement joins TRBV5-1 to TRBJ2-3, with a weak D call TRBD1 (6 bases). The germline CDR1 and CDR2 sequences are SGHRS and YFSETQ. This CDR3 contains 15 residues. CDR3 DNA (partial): TGCGCCAGCAGCTTGGGAGGCAGGGGAGAGGAGACG. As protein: CASSLGGRGEET. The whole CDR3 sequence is CASSLGGRGEETQYF.

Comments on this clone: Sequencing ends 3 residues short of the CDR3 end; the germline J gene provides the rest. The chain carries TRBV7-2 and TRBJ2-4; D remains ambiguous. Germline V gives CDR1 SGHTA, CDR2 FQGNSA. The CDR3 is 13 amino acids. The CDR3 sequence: CASSPRLSYGQYF. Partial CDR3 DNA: TGTGCCAGCAGCCCCAGACTTAGCTATGGT.

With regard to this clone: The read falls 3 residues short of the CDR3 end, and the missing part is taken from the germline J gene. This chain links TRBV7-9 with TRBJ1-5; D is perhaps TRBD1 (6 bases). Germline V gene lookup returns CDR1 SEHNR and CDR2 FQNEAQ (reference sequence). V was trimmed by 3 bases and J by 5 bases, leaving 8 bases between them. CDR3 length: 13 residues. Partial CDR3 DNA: TGTGCCAGCAGCTTCAAGGGGGATCAGCCC. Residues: CASSFKGDQP. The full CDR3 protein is CASSFKGDQPQHF.